This TCR beta chain comes out of a study of post-analysis software for immune sequencing data. Trimming left V 2 bases short and J 8 bases short, with 13 bases between. The germline gives CDR1 LGHDT, CDR2 YNNKEL (reference sequence). The CDR3 has 15 residues. Study-wide points: Several TRBV segments were more frequent in patients than controls; TRBV5-6, TRBV5-1 and TRBV20-1 belonged to this group.

cDNA libraries for TCR beta contained unique molecular identifiers. One entry per CDR3 protein, called by TCRdb with MiXCR from the PCR reads. The sample carries about 770,000 distinct CDR3 sequences, under 60% recorded once. With regard to this clonotype: Its antigen is undetermined.

The chain is built from TRBV3-1 and TRBJ1-6, with D perhaps matching TRBD1 (5 bases). The sequence derives from a girl aged 5-17 years with multiple sclerosis. Sequenced: blood. The CDR3 DNA reads TGTGCCAGCAGCCAACCCGGGACCGGGGATTCACCCCTCCACTTT. Translating it yields CASSQPGTGDSPLHF.